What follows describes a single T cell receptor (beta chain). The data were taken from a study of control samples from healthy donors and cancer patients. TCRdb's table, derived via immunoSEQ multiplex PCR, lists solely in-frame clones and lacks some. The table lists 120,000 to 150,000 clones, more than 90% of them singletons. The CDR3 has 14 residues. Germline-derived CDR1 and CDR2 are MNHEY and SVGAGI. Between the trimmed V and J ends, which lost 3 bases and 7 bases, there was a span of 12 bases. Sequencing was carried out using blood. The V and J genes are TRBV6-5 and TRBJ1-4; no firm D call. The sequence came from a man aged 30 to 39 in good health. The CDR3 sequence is CASSYRSGGEKLFF. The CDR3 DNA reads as TGTGCCAGCAGTTATAGAAGCGGCGGTGAAAAACTGTTTTTT.